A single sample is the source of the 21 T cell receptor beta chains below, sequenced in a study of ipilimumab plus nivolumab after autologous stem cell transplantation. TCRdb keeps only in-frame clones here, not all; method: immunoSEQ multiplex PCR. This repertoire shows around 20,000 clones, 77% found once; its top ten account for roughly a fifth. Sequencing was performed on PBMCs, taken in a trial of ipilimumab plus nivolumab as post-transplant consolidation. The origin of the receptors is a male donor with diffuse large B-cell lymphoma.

The CDR3: CASSQDHKGGSYNSPLHF. The CDR3 nucleotides are TGCGCCAGCAGCCAAGATCATAAAGGGGGCTCCTATAATTCACCCCTCCACTTT. This chain joins TRBV4-3 and TRBJ1-6, with a tentative D call TRBD1 (6 bases). The CDR3 is 18 amino acids. The germline V gene encodes CDR1 LGHNA and CDR2 YSLEER. V lost 0 bases and J 0 bases, leaving 12 bases between the germline ends.

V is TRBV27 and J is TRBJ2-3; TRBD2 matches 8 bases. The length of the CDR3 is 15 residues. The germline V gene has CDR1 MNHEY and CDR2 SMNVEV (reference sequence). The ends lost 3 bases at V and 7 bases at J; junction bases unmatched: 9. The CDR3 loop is CASSFVGLGSYTQYF. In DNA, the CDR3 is TGTGCCAGCAGTTTCGTGGGACTAGGGTCCTATACGCAGTATTTT.

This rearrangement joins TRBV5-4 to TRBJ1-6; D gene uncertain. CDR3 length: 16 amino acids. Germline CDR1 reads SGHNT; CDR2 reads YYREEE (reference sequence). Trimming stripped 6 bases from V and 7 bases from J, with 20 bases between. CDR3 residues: CASTPARAGQNSPLHF. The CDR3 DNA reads TGTGCCAGCACCCCTGCCCGTGCGGGCCAAAATTCACCCCTCCACTTT.

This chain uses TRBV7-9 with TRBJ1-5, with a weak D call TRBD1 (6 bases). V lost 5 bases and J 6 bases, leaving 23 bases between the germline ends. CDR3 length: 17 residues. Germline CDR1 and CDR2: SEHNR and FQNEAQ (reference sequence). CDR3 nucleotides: TGTGCCAGCAGCCCCCTTTCAGTCGGAACAGGGAGTCAGCCCCAGCATTTT. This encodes CASSPLSVGTGSQPQHF.

The CDR3 DNA is TGTGCCAGCAGTTTATTGCCAGGGAGCGGATCGGACTATGGCTACACCTTC. This encodes CASSLLPGSGSDYGYTF. This chain joins TRBV28 and TRBJ1-2, with D possibly TRBD1 on 5 matching bases. Looked up from germline, CDR1 is MDHEN and CDR2 is SYDVKM. The CDR3 has 17 amino acids. V gave up 1 base and J gave up 3 bases, with 18 bases separating them.

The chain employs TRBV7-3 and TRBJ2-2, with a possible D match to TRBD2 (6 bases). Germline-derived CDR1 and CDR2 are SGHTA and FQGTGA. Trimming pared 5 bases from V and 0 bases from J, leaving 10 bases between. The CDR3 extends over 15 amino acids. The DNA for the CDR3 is TGTGCCAGCAGCCGCGGGACGACGAACACCGGGGAGCTGTTTTTT. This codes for CASSRGTTNTGELFF.

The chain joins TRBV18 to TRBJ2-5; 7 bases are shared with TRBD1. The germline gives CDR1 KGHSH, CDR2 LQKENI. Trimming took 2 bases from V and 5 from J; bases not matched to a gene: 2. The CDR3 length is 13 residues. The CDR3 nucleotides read TGTGCCAGCTCACCAATCAGGGGGGAGACCCAGTACTTC. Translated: CASSPIRGETQYF.

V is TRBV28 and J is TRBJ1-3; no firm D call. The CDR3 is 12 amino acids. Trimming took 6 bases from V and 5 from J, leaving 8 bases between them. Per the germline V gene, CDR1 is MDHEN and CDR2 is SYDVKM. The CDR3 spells CASSPPRNTIYF. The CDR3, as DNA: TGTGCCAGCAGCCCACCTCGAAACACCATATATTTT.

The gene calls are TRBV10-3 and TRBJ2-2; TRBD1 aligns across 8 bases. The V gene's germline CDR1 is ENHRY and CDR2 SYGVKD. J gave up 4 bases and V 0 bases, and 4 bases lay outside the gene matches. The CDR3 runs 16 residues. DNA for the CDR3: TGTGCCATCAGTGAGTCGACAGGGGCCATCACCGGGGAGCTGTTTTTT. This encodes CAISESTGAITGELFF.

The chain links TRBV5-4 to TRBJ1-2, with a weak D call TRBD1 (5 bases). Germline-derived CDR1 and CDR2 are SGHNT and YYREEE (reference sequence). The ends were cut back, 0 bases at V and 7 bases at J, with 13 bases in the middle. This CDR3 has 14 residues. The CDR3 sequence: CASSLERGDLGYTF. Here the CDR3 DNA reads TGTGCCAGCAGCTTGGAAAGGGGCGATCTTGGCTACACCTTC.

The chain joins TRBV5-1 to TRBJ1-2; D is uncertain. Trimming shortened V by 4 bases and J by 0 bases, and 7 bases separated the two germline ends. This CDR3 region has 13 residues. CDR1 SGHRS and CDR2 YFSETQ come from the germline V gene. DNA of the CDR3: TGCGCCAGCAGCGTGACGGCTAACTATGGCTACACCTTC. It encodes CASSVTANYGYTF.

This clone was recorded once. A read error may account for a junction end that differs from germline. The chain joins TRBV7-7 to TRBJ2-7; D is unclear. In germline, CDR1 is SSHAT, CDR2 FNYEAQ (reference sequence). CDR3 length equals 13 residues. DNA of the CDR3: TGTGCTAGCAGTCCTACGATGGACTACGAGCAGTACTTC. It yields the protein CASSPTMDYEQYF.

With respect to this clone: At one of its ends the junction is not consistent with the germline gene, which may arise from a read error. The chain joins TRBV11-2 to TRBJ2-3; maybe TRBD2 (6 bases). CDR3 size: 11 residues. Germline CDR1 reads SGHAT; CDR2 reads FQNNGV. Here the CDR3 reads CASSHSGPLRF. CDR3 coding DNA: TGTGCCAGCAGCCATAGCGGACCTCTAAGGTTT.

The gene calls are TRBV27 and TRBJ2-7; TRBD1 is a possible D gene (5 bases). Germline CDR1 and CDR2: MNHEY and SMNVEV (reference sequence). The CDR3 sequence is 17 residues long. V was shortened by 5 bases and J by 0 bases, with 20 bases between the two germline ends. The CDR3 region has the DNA TGTGCCAGCAGTCCGCCGGCGTTGGGGCCTAGCTCCTACGAGCAGTACTTC. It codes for CASSPPALGPSSYEQYF.

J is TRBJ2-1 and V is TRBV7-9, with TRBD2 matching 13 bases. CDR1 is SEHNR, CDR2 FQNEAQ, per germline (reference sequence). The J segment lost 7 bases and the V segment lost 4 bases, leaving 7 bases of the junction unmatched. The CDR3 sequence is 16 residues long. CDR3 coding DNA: TGTGCCAGCAGCTCAGCCCGACTAGCGGGGGGTAATGAGCAGTTCTTC. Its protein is CASSSARLAGGNEQFF.

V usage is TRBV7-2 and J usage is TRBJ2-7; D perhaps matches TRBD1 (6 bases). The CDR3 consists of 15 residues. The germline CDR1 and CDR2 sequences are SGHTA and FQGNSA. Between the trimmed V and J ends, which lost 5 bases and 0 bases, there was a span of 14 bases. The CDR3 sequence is CASSLDRQASYEQYF. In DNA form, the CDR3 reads TGTGCCAGCAGCCTAGACAGACAGGCCTCCTACGAGCAGTACTTC.

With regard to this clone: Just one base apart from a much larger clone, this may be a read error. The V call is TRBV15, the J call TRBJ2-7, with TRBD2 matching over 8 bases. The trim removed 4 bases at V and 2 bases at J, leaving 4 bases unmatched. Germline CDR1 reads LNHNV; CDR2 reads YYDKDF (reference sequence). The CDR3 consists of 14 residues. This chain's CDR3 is CATSKAGGAYEQYF. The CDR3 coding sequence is TGTGCCACCAGCAAAGCCGGGGGGGCCTACGAGCAGTACTTC.

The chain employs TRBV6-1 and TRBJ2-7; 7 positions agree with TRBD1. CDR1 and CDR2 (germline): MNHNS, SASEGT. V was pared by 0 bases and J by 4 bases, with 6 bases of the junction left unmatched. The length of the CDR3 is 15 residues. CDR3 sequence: CASSEANRGGYEQYF. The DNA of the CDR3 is TGTGCCAGCAGTGAAGCCAACAGGGGCGGGTACGAGCAGTACTTC.

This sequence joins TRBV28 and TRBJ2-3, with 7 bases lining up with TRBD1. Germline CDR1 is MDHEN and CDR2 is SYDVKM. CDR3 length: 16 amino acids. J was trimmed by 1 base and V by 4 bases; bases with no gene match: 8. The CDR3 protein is CASSSLGQAGTDTQYF. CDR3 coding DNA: TGTGCCAGCAGTTCCCTTGGACAGGCGGGCACAGATACGCAGTATTTT.

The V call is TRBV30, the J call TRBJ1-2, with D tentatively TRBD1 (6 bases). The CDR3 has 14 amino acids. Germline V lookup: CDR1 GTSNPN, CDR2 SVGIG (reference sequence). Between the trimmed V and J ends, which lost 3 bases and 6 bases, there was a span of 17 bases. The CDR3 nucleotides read TGTGCCTGGAGGAACAGCCTAAGGGGGGATGGCTACACCTTC. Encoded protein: CAWRNSLRGDGYTF.

The CDR3 DNA reads TGTGCCAGCAGCCGAAATAACCCAGGGAGTACTGAAGCTTTCTTT. It is translated as CASSRNNPGSTEAFF. The rearrangement links TRBV6-6 to TRBJ1-1; D is possibly TRBD1 (5 bases). The CDR3 sequence is 15 residues long. With 6 bases removed from V and 5 bases from J, the gap between germline ends came to 19 bases. Germline V gene sequence: CDR1 MNHNY, CDR2 SVGAGI (reference sequence).